These 5 T cell receptor beta chains were sequenced from one sample in a study of CD8+CD57+ T cells in acquired aplastic anemia. Genomic DNA acted as the template from which TCR beta VDJ combination and CDR3 sequence profiling were carried out. TCRdb reprocessed the reads with MiXCR, giving one entry per CDR3 protein. The data hold about 120,000 distinct CDR3 sequences, with 55% to 60% observed a single time. All sequencing subjects had displayed CD8+CD57+ cell expansion on flow cytometry. The material sequenced was sorted CD4+, CD8+, or CD8+CD57+ T cells (not recorded which) from PBMCs. Receptors originate from a human donor with aplastic anemia.

The V and J genes are TRBV15 and TRBJ2-2; no reliable D call. Germline CDR1 reads LNHNV; CDR2 reads YYDKDF (reference sequence). The V gene lost 2 bases and the J gene lost 1 base, with 5 bases spanning the gap. The CDR3 extends over 14 amino acids. Written as DNA, the CDR3 is TGTGCCACCAGCAGAATAGGGAACACCGGGGAGCTGTTTTTT. It specifies CATSRIGNTGELFF.

This chain links TRBV13 with TRBJ1-4; a weak D match, TRBD1 (5 bases). CDR1 and CDR2 from the germline V gene are PRHDT and FYEKMQ (reference sequence). Trimming left V 8 bases short and J 5 bases short, with 9 bases between. The CDR3 covers 12 residues. Here the CDR3 DNA reads TGTGCCAGCCGAAGGGGAAATGAAAAACTGTTTTTT. This gives the protein CASRRGNEKLFF.

This clonotype was recorded many times. The chain links TRBV4-3 to TRBJ2-7; a weak D match, TRBD2 (5 bases). Germline assignment: CDR1 LGHNA and CDR2 YSLEER. The length of the CDR3 is 16 residues. Trimming removed 4 bases from V and 0 bases from J, with 16 bases in between. CDR3 residues: CASSPDRGTASYEQYF. CDR3 bases: TGCGCCAGCAGCCCCGACCGGGGTACCGCCTCCTACGAGCAGTACTTC.

The V and J genes are TRBV29-1 and TRBJ2-7; D remains ambiguous. The CDR3 length is 14 residues. V lost 6 bases to trimming and J lost 6 bases, with 21 bases between them. The germline V gene encodes CDR1 SQVTM and CDR2 ANQGSEA. The CDR3 region has the DNA TGCAGCGTGGTCGAAGCTGAAACCCCGCCCGAGCAGTACTTC. It specifies CSVVEAETPPEQYF.

The rearrangement uses TRBV20-1 and TRBJ2-3; no reliable D call. V gave up 1 base and J gave up 2 bases, with 13 bases separating them. The CDR3 consists of 15 residues. From germline, CDR1 is DFQATT and CDR2 SNEGSKA (reference sequence). CDR3 loop: CSARGPQSFTDTQYF. CDR3 in DNA: TGCAGTGCTAGAGGGCCTCAGTCCTTCACAGATACGCAGTATTTT.